The rows below give T cell receptor beta chains drawn from one sample of a study of T cell responses to AZD1222 COVID-19 vaccine. Generated by immunoSEQ multiplex PCR, the TCRdb table keeps only in-frame clones and is missing some. This sample yields about 97,000 clones, of which around 89% are seen a single time; under 8.5% belongs to the top ten. The source material was peripheral blood, sampled on day 0 of AZD1222 vaccination. These receptors were taken from an adult in good health. Each CDR3 is given with its conserved first and last residue. The order of the fields is J gene, D gene, V gene, clone size, CDR3 protein, CDR3 DNA. D genes are given only for firm matches. The size of a clone is reported for some rows only, either as once, few or many, or as a class for expanded clones.

J: TRBJ2-1
D: TRBD2
V: TRBV7-2
size: -
CDR3: CASSLLAGVYNEQFF
DNA: TGTGCCAGCAGCCTTCTAGCGGGAGTGTACAATGAGCAGTTCTTC

J: TRBJ1-6
D: TRBD1
V: TRBV18
size: -
CDR3: CASSPNLTGGDSPLHF
DNA: TGTGCCAGCTCTCCAAACCTAACAGGGGGGGATTCACCCCTCCACTTT

J: TRBJ1-5
D: TRBD1
V: TRBV6-5
size: -
CDR3: CATRGWGLSNQPQHF
DNA: TGTGCCACCAGGGGGTGGGGGTTGAGCAATCAGCCCCAGCATTTT

J: TRBJ1-3
D: -
V: TRBV10-3
size: -
CDR3: CAISEKSGDSGNTIYF
DNA: TGTGCCATCAGTGAGAAATCAGGGGACTCTGGAAACACCATATATTTT

J: TRBJ2-2
D: -
V: TRBV2
size: -
CDR3: CASRPNTGELFF
DNA: TGTGCCAGCAGACCCAACACCGGGGAGCTGTTTTTT

J: TRBJ1-6
D: TRBD1
V: TRBV7-8
size: -
CDR3: CASSLTGLTYNSPLHF
DNA: TGTGCCAGCAGCTTGACAGGGCTAACTTATAATTCACCCCTCCACTTT

J: TRBJ2-2
D: -
V: TRBV24-1
size: -
CDR3: CATDGTSNTGELFF
DNA: TGTGCCACCGACGGGACCTCGAACACCGGGGAGCTGTTTTTT

J: TRBJ2-7
D: -
V: TRBV10-3
size: -
CDR3: CAISVQGYEQYF
DNA: TGTGCCATCAGTGTACAGGGCTACGAGCAGTACTTC

J: TRBJ2-1
D: TRBD2
V: TRBV28
size: few
CDR3: CASISGEGRRNEQFF
DNA: TGTGCCAGCATCTCGGGGGAGGGGCGACGGAATGAGCAGTTCTTC

J: TRBJ2-2
D: TRBD1
V: TRBV5-4
size: -
CDR3: CASSLETGSFGELFF
DNA: TGTGCCAGCAGCTTGGAGACAGGGAGTTTCGGGGAGCTGTTTTTT

J: TRBJ1-5
D: -
V: TRBV5-1
size: -
CDR3: CASSLFRIGTPSYSNQPQHF
DNA: TGCGCCAGCAGCTTGTTCCGGATAGGGACGCCCAGTTATAGCAATCAGCCCCAGCATTTT

J: TRBJ1-1
D: -
V: TRBV5-1
size: -
CDR3: CASSSGDSNTEAFF
DNA: TGCGCCAGCAGCTCGGGAGACTCGAACACTGAAGCTTTCTTT

J: TRBJ1-2
D: -
V: TRBV7-3
size: once
CDR3: CASSLPGLYGYTF
DNA: TGTGCCAGCAGCTTACCTGGGCTCTATGGCTACACCTTC

J: TRBJ1-2
D: -
V: TRBV6-1
size: -
CDR3: CASSDPGYYGYTF
DNA: TGTGCCAGCAGTGATCCGGGGTACTATGGCTACACCTTC

J: TRBJ1-5
D: -
V: TRBV30
size: -
CDR3: CAWSAGEDQPQHF
DNA: TGTGCCTGGAGCGCAGGGGAGGATCAGCCCCAGCATTTT

J: TRBJ1-1
D: -
V: TRBV6-6
size: -
CDR3: CASRIGQENTEAFF
DNA: TGTGCCAGCAGAATAGGGCAGGAGAACACTGAAGCTTTCTTT

J: TRBJ2-6
D: -
V: TRBV6-4
size: -
CDR3: CASTPSPTAGANVLTF
DNA: TGTGCCAGCACTCCATCTCCGACAGCTGGGGCCAACGTCCTGACTTTC

J: TRBJ2-5
D: TRBD2
V: TRBV5-1
size: -
CDR3: CASSGGGQETQYF
DNA: TGCGCCAGCAGCGGCGGGGGGCAAGAGACCCAGTACTTC

J: TRBJ2-3
D: TRBD2
V: TRBV6-5
size: -
CDR3: CASVRIAGGPDTQYF
DNA: TGTGCCAGCGTACGGATAGCGGGGGGGCCCGATACGCAGTATTTT

J: TRBJ2-5
D: -
V: TRBV18
size: -
CDR3: CASSMSQAETQYF
DNA: TGTGCCAGCTCAATGTCCCAGGCAGAGACCCAGTACTTC

J: TRBJ2-7
D: -
V: TRBV28
size: -
CDR3: CASSSTPGGNYEQYF
DNA: TGTGCCAGCAGCTCTACCCCAGGGGGGAACTACGAGCAGTACTTC

J: TRBJ2-7
D: TRBD1
V: TRBV9
size: -
CDR3: CASSPQGAEGYEQYF
DNA: TGTGCCAGCAGCCCCCAGGGGGCAGAGGGGTACGAGCAGTACTTC

J: TRBJ2-1
D: -
V: TRBV4-2
size: once
CDR3: CASSRSGSYNEQFF
DNA: TGTGCCAGCAGCCGTAGCGGTTCCTACAATGAGCAGTTCTTC

J: TRBJ1-6
D: -
V: TRBV7-9
size: -
CDR3: CASSLGGLVYF
DNA: TGTGCCAGCAGCTTAGGGGGCCTGGTGTATTTT

J: TRBJ1-1
D: -
V: TRBV3-1/TRBV3-2
size: -
CDR3: CASGGPQGAPTFF
DNA: TGTGCCAGCGGGGGCCCACAGGGCGCGCCAACTTTCTTT

J: TRBJ1-3
D: -
V: TRBV29-1
size: few
CDR3: CSVGQSSGNTIYF
DNA: TGCAGCGTTGGGCAAAGCTCTGGAAACACCATATATTTT

J: TRBJ2-2
D: TRBD2
V: TRBV6-1
size: few
CDR3: CASSELAGGPGELFF
DNA: TGTGCCAGCAGTGAACTAGCGGGGGGGCCCGGGGAGCTGTTTTTT

J: TRBJ1-2
D: -
V: TRBV4-2
size: few
CDR3: CASSQLDRLHYGYTF
DNA: TGTGCCAGCAGCCAATTGGACCGATTACACTATGGCTACACCTTC

J: TRBJ1-5
D: -
V: TRBV19
size: -
CDR3: CASSIEGPGQQPQHF
DNA: TGTGCCAGTAGTATAGAAGGTCCAGGACAACAGCCCCAGCATTTT

J: TRBJ1-4
D: -
V: TRBV27
size: -
CDR3: CASSPRGGSEKLFF
DNA: TGTGCCAGCAGTCCCAGGGGAGGGTCTGAAAAACTGTTTTTT

J: TRBJ2-2
D: -
V: TRBV9
size: -
CDR3: CASTPAEGTGELFF
DNA: TGTGCCAGCACCCCAGCGGAAGGAACCGGGGAGCTGTTTTTT

J: TRBJ2-7
D: -
V: TRBV6-2/TRBV6-3
size: few
CDR3: CASSYPGTYTYEQYF
DNA: TGTGCCAGCAGTTATCCCGGGACATACACCTACGAGCAGTACTTC

J: TRBJ1-1
D: TRBD1
V: TRBV5-6
size: -
CDR3: CASSHLGSGGTEAFF
DNA: TGTGCCAGCAGCCATCTCGGGTCAGGGGGCACTGAAGCTTTCTTT

J: TRBJ2-2
D: TRBD2
V: TRBV7-2
size: -
CDR3: CASSLVAGVTNTGELFF
DNA: TGTGCCAGCAGCTTAGTTGCGGGGGTTACTAACACCGGGGAGCTGTTTTTT

J: TRBJ1-3
D: -
V: TRBV19
size: -
CDR3: CASERNTIYF
DNA: TGTGCCAGTGAGAGAAACACCATATATTTT

J: TRBJ2-2
D: TRBD1
V: TRBV4-3
size: -
CDR3: CASSARGQTAGGELFF
DNA: TGCGCCAGCAGCGCCAGGGGGCAGACCGCAGGCGGGGAGCTGTTTTTT

J: TRBJ2-3
D: -
V: TRBV29-1
size: -
CDR3: CSVWTLGDTQYF
DNA: TGCAGCGTTTGGACCCTAGGAGATACGCAGTATTTT

J: TRBJ2-7
D: TRBD2
V: TRBV4-3
size: -
CDR3: CASSHGLARSYEQYF
DNA: TGCGCCAGCAGCCATGGACTAGCGCGCTCCTACGAGCAGTACTTC

J: TRBJ1-6
D: -
V: TRBV30
size: -
CDR3: CAWSFRASPNSPLHF
DNA: TGTGCCTGGAGTTTCCGGGCCTCGCCTAATTCACCCCTCCACTTT

J: TRBJ1-5
D: TRBD1
V: TRBV5-4
size: -
CDR3: CASSLGGQSNQPQHF
DNA: TGTGCCAGCAGCTTGGGGGGACAGAGCAATCAGCCCCAGCATTTT

J: TRBJ1-1
D: TRBD1
V: TRBV10-3
size: -
CDR3: CAISGQGGSTEAFF
DNA: TGTGCCATCAGTGGACAGGGTGGGAGCACTGAAGCTTTCTTT

J: TRBJ2-2
D: TRBD1
V: TRBV18
size: -
CDR3: CASSPTGAITGELFF
DNA: TGTGCCAGCTCACCTACAGGGGCGATCACCGGGGAGCTGTTTTTT

J: TRBJ1-4
D: -
V: TRBV7-6
size: few
CDR3: CASSLGVGLGEKLFF
DNA: TGTGCCAGCAGCTTAGGGGTGGGGCTGGGGGAAAAACTGTTTTTT

J: TRBJ1-2
D: TRBD1
V: TRBV3-1/TRBV3-2
size: -
CDR3: CASSRLGTGDSYTF
DNA: TGTGCCAGCAGCCGACTCGGGACAGGGGACAGCTACACCTTC

J: TRBJ2-1
D: TRBD2
V: TRBV9
size: -
CDR3: CASSVGVGEGLGNEQFF
DNA: TGTGCCAGCAGCGTAGGAGTGGGGGAGGGCCTTGGAAATGAGCAGTTCTTC

J: TRBJ1-4
D: TRBD1
V: TRBV5-8
size: -
CDR3: CASRRGQGASATNEKLFF
DNA: TGTGCCAGCAGACGGGGACAGGGGGCCTCGGCAACTAATGAAAAACTGTTTTTT

J: TRBJ1-1
D: -
V: TRBV6-5
size: -
CDR3: CASLTGPNTEAFF
DNA: TGTGCCAGCCTGACAGGACCTAACACTGAAGCTTTCTTT

J: TRBJ2-6
D: -
V: TRBV6-5
size: -
CDR3: CASSYVGGGGANVLTF
DNA: TGTGCCAGCAGTTACGTTGGCGGAGGTGGGGCCAACGTCCTGACTTTC

J: TRBJ2-7
D: -
V: TRBV30
size: once
CDR3: CAWSLVIDEQYF
DNA: TGTGCCTGGAGTTTAGTAATAGACGAGCAGTACTTC

J: TRBJ2-1
D: -
V: TRBV6-5
size: -
CDR3: CASSPAQTVQDEQFF
DNA: TGTGCCAGCTCTCCGGCTCAGACAGTTCAGGATGAGCAGTTCTTC

J: TRBJ2-3
D: TRBD2
V: TRBV5-4
size: -
CDR3: CASSSGLALSTDTQYF
DNA: TGTGCCAGCAGTTCTGGACTAGCCCTGAGCACAGATACGCAGTATTTT

J: TRBJ2-7
D: TRBD1
V: TRBV27
size: once
CDR3: CASSAYGTETYEQYF
DNA: TGTGCCAGCAGTGCGTACGGGACAGAGACCTACGAGCAGTACTTC

J: TRBJ2-1
D: -
V: TRBV19
size: -
CDR3: CASSGRSDEQFF
DNA: TGTGCCAGTAGCGGGAGATCCGATGAGCAGTTCTTC

J: TRBJ2-7
D: -
V: TRBV29-1
size: -
CDR3: CSVEPDNSYEQYF
DNA: TGCAGCGTTGAACCGGACAACTCCTACGAGCAGTACTTC

J: TRBJ2-5
D: -
V: TRBV5-1
size: -
CDR3: CASSPLPGTQETQYF
DNA: TGCGCCAGCAGCCCCTTACCCGGGACACAAGAGACCCAGTACTTC

J: TRBJ1-6
D: -
V: TRBV5-4
size: once
CDR3: CASSLDGTSYNSPLHF
DNA: TGTGCCAGCAGCTTGGATGGGACCTCCTATAATTCACCCCTCCACTTT

J: TRBJ2-1
D: TRBD2
V: TRBV28
size: -
CDR3: CASSLRLAVYNEQFF
DNA: TGTGCCAGCAGTTTGCGACTAGCGGTCTACAATGAGCAGTTCTTC

J: TRBJ2-7
D: TRBD1
V: TRBV27
size: -
CDR3: CASSPGQGLSYEQYF
DNA: TGTGCCAGCAGCCCGGGACAGGGATTATCCTACGAGCAGTACTTC

J: TRBJ2-3
D: TRBD1
V: TRBV15
size: -
CDR3: CATSRTLQGPGGTDTQYF
DNA: TGTGCCACCAGCAGGACATTACAGGGGCCTGGGGGAACAGATACGCAGTATTTT